Listed here are 2 T cell receptor beta chains from one sample, sequenced in a study of cytotoxic CD8 clonotypes in ibrutinib-treated CLL. Profiling relied on immunoSEQ multiplex PCR, and the TCRdb table lists in-frame clones only, not all of them. The sample includes around 97,000 clones, around 73% of them seen just once. The sequencing here drew on PBMCs, taken after 12 months of ibrutinib treatment. Source of these receptors: a human donor with chronic lymphocytic leukemia.

This clone has only a few counts. This chain joins TRBV5-6 and TRBJ1-4; a possible D gene is TRBD1 (6 bases). V was clipped by 4 bases and J by 6 bases, with 10 bases between them. CDR1 is SGHDT, CDR2 YYEEEE, per germline. This CDR3 is 13 amino acids long. CDR3 protein: CASSRTDDEKLFF. The CDR3 DNA reads TGTGCCAGCAGCAGGACAGACGATGAAAAACTGTTTTTT.

The rearrangement links TRBV13 to TRBJ2-1; 9 nucleotides line up with TRBD2. The CDR3 totals 17 residues. CDR1 PRHDT and CDR2 FYEKMQ come from the germline V gene (reference sequence). V dropped 5 bases and J dropped 4; count of bases not matched to a gene: 12. CDR3 DNA sequence: TGTGCCAGCAGCCCCGTAAGCGGGGGGCGCCCATACAATGAGCAGTTCTTC. Its translation is CASSPVSGGRPYNEQFF.